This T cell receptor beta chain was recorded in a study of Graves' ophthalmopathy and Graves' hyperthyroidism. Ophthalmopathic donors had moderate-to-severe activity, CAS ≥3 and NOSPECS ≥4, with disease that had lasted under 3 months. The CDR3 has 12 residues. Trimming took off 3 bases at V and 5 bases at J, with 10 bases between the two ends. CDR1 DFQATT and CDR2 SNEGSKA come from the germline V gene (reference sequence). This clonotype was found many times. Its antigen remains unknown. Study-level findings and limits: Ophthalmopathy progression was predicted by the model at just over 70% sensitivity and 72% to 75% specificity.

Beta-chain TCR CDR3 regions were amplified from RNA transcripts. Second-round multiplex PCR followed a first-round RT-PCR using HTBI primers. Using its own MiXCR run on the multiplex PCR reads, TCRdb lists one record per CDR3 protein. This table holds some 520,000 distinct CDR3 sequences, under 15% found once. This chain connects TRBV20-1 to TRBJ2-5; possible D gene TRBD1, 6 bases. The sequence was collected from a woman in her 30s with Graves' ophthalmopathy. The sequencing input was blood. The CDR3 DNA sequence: TGCAGTGCTAGTCGACAGGCGGAGACCCAGTACTTC. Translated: CSASRQAETQYF.